This T cell receptor (beta chain) was sequenced in a study of T cell changes during pregnancy in multiple sclerosis. Sequenced by immunoSEQ multiplex PCR; TCRdb stores in-frame clones only, minus some. The sample yields tens of thousands of clones, 90% to 95% seen once. This receptor was obtained from a female donor with multiple sclerosis, enrolled in a pregnancy study. The sequenced sample was CD8+ T cells from peripheral blood mononuclear cells, obtained before pregnancy.

CDR3 coding DNA: TGTGCCAGCAGCTTGGGGACAGGAGATACTTATAATTCACCCCTCCACTTT. Protein: CASSLGTGDTYNSPLHF. The rearrangement uses TRBV13 and TRBJ1-6; 8 positions match TRBD1. CDR1 is PRHDT, CDR2 FYEKMQ, per germline (reference sequence). Trimming cost V 3 bases and J 4 bases; bases outside gene matches: 8. The CDR3 is made up of 17 amino acids.